Listed below are T cell receptor beta chains from one sample, sequenced in a study of blood T cell repertoires in COVID-19. Measured with immunoSEQ multiplex PCR; TCRdb has only the in-frame clones, and not every one. The sample yields 370,000 or so clones, approximately 87% seen once. The sequencing input was PBMCs or T cells enriched from blood (not recorded which). These receptor sequences come from a man aged 30 to 39 who had recovered from COVID-19. The CDR3 runs from the conserved cysteine through the conserved F or W. The order of the fields is J gene, D gene, V gene, clone size, CDR3 DNA, CDR3 protein. A D gene is named only where the DNA matches it firmly. Clone size is given for some rows only: seen once, a few or many times, or a class if the clone is expanded.

J: TRBJ2-5
D: TRBD1
V: TRBV5-1
size: .
DNA: TGCGCCAGCAGCCTGGGACAGCTCCAAGAGACCCAGTACTTC
CDR3: CASSLGQLQETQYF

J: TRBJ1-2
D: TRBD1
V: TRBV7-9
size: .
DNA: TGTGCCAGCAGCTACCGTCGAAGACAGGGAGACTATGGCTACACCTTC
CDR3: CASSYRRRQGDYGYTF

J: TRBJ1-2
D: .
V: TRBV18
size: .
DNA: TGTGCCAGCTCGGCACGTGGTGACGGGACTCCCTATGGCTACACCTTC
CDR3: CASSARGDGTPYGYTF

J: TRBJ1-4
D: TRBD1
V: TRBV7-9
size: .
DNA: TGTGCCAGCAGCCAGCACCCGGGACAGGGTAGGGAAAAACTGTTTTTT
CDR3: CASSQHPGQGREKLFF

J: TRBJ2-2
D: .
V: TRBV19
size: .
DNA: TGTGCCAGTAGCCAGGGACAGAACACCGGGGAGCTGTTTTTT
CDR3: CASSQGQNTGELFF

J: TRBJ1-4
D: .
V: TRBV19
size: .
DNA: TGTGCCAGTAGACAGGGTTATAATGAAAAACTGTTTTTT
CDR3: CASRQGYNEKLFF

J: TRBJ2-2
D: TRBD1
V: TRBV29-1
size: once
DNA: TGCAGCGCCTTTGGGACAGTGAACACCGGGGAGCTGTTTTTT
CDR3: CSAFGTVNTGELFF

J: TRBJ2-1
D: TRBD1
V: TRBV13
size: .
DNA: TGTGCCAGCAGCTTAACAGGGGGGTCCTACAATGAGCAGTTCTTC
CDR3: CASSLTGGSYNEQFF

J: TRBJ1-5
D: TRBD1
V: TRBV27
size: .
DNA: TGTGCCAGCAGTCCCGGGACAGGGAGGCAGCCCCAGCATTTT
CDR3: CASSPGTGRQPQHF

J: TRBJ2-2
D: TRBD1
V: TRBV28
size: .
DNA: TGTGCCAGCAGTCCTCAGGGGGCCCCAACCGGGGAGCTGTTTTTT
CDR3: CASSPQGAPTGELFF

J: TRBJ1-4
D: TRBD1
V: TRBV24-1
size: .
DNA: TGTGCCGGACAGGGGAGCACTAATGAAAAACTGTTTTTT
CDR3: CAGQGSTNEKLFF

J: TRBJ2-7
D: .
V: TRBV30
size: .
DNA: TGTGCCTGGAATGCCGGACAATTACTTAACCGTGGGCAGTACTTC
CDR3: CAWNAGQLLNRGQYF

J: TRBJ1-1
D: .
V: TRBV7-9
size: few
DNA: TGTGCCAGCAGCGCAAGCCAAGAACCTGAAGCTTTCTTT
CDR3: CASSASQEPEAFF

J: TRBJ2-7
D: .
V: TRBV11-2
size: .
DNA: TGTGCCAGCAGCTTTCTCAGGCACGAGCAGTACTTC
CDR3: CASSFLRHEQYF

J: TRBJ1-6
D: TRBD1
V: TRBV18
size: few
DNA: TGTGCCAGCTCACCACGCCCGCAGACAGGGGTTGATAATTCACCCCTCCACTTT
CDR3: CASSPRPQTGVDNSPLHF

J: TRBJ1-5
D: .
V: TRBV30
size: .
DNA: TGTGCCTGGAGTGGCGGTCGAGATCAGCCCCAGCATTTT
CDR3: CAWSGGRDQPQHF

J: TRBJ1-5
D: .
V: TRBV5-4
size: .
DNA: TGTGCCAGCAGCTTCGGGGTGGGTAGCAATCAGCCCCAGCATTTT
CDR3: CASSFGVGSNQPQHF

J: TRBJ2-3
D: .
V: TRBV10-1
size: few
DNA: TGCGCCAGCAGTGACCGGACGGACATTCGTTTCACAGATACGCAGTATTTT
CDR3: CASSDRTDIRFTDTQYF

J: TRBJ1-1
D: TRBD1
V: TRBV30
size: .
DNA: TGTGCCTGGAGACGACAGGGGGATGAAGCTTTCTTT
CDR3: CAWRRQGDEAFF

J: TRBJ2-1
D: .
V: TRBV7-9
size: .
DNA: TGTGCCAGCAGCCGACAAACCAACAATGAGCAGTTCTTC
CDR3: CASSRQTNNEQFF

J: TRBJ1-2
D: .
V: TRBV6-1
size: .
DNA: TGTGCCAGCAGTGGGGCCCAGGGGCTGGTTCAACTCTATGGCTACACCTTC
CDR3: CASSGAQGLVQLYGYTF

J: TRBJ1-5
D: .
V: TRBV2
size: once
DNA: TGTGCCAGCAGTGGGACACGAACACAGCCCCAGCATTTT
CDR3: CASSGTRTQPQHF

J: TRBJ2-7
D: TRBD1
V: TRBV6-5
size: .
DNA: TGTGCCAGCAGGGAGGGACAGGGGGCCTACGAGCAGTACTTC
CDR3: CASREGQGAYEQYF

J: TRBJ2-5
D: .
V: TRBV25-1
size: .
DNA: TGTGCCAGCAGTGGAGTAATGAGGGGGCAAGAGACCCAGTACTTC
CDR3: CASSGVMRGQETQYF

J: TRBJ2-6
D: .
V: TRBV7-9
size: .
DNA: TGTGCCAGCAGCTTAGGCGCAGGGGCAGGGGCCAACGTCCTGACTTTC
CDR3: CASSLGAGAGANVLTF

J: TRBJ2-7
D: .
V: TRBV2
size: once
DNA: TGTGCCAGCAGTGAAACGGGTAACGAGCAGTACTTC
CDR3: CASSETGNEQYF

J: TRBJ1-5
D: .
V: TRBV6-1
size: .
DNA: TGTGCCAGCAGTGAAGCCCCACAGATGGGTAATCAGCCCCAGCATTTT
CDR3: CASSEAPQMGNQPQHF

J: TRBJ2-7
D: .
V: TRBV5-1
size: .
DNA: TGCGCCAGCAGCTTGGGGGGCCAGGGGTTCTCCTACGAGCAGTACTTC
CDR3: CASSLGGQGFSYEQYF

J: TRBJ1-4
D: .
V: TRBV25-1
size: .
DNA: TGTGCCAGCAGGCAGGCGGGGATAACTAATGAAAAACTGTTTTTT
CDR3: CASRQAGITNEKLFF

J: TRBJ1-3
D: .
V: TRBV19
size: few
DNA: TGTGCCACCTTGGGGCAGGGCAGTGGAAACACCATATATTTT
CDR3: CATLGQGSGNTIYF